What follows are 30 T cell receptor beta chains derived from one specimen sequenced in a study of Graves' ophthalmopathy and Graves' hyperthyroidism. From RNA, the CDR3 regions of TCR beta chains were amplified and sequenced. A first-round RT-PCR used HTBI primers, followed by a second-round multiplex PCR. TCRdb analysed the multiplex PCR reads with MiXCR anew, one entry per CDR3 protein. The table shows 740,000 or so distinct CDR3 sequences, with 40% occurring only once. The sample comprised peripheral blood. These receptors originate from an adult man with Graves' ophthalmopathy.

CDR3: CASSECKVLNQPQHF. In nucleotides, the CDR3 is TGTGCCAGCAGTGAATGCAAAGTCCTGAATCAGCCCCAGCATTTT. This chain joins TRBV2 and TRBJ1-5; no definite D call. The germline gives CDR1 SNHLY, CDR2 FYNNEI. This CDR3 contains 15 residues. V was cut by 2 bases and J by 4 bases, with 12 bases left in between.

The sample holds a few counts of this clonotype. The chain combines TRBV7-2 with TRBJ2-7; 8 bases fit TRBD2. The J call may be incorrect, as the DNA end agrees better with TRBJ2-1. This CDR3 region has 13 residues. Germline V lookup: CDR1 SGHTA, CDR2 FQGNSA. The CDR3 reads CAAGLAGLREQFF. The CDR3 DNA is TGTGCAGCAGGGCTAGCGGGTCTGAGGGAGCAGTTCTTC.

At least ten counts were recorded for this clonotype. The rearrangement joins TRBV2 to TRBJ2-2; a weak D match, TRBD1 (6 bases). The germline CDR1 and CDR2 sequences are SNHLY and FYNNEI. The V end was cut by 5 bases, the J end by 8 bases, with 21 bases between. CDR3 length: 16 residues. This CDR3 reads CASSLRLQGFPGELFF. CDR3 coding DNA: TGTGCCAGCAGTCTTAGGCTACAGGGATTCCCTGGGGAGCTGTTTTTT.

This chain uses TRBV10-3 with TRBJ1-1, with D tentatively TRBD1 (5 bases). CDR1 ENHRY and CDR2 SYGVKD come from the germline V gene. This CDR3 contains 15 residues. The V gene lost 6 bases and the J gene lost 6 bases, with 20 bases spanning the gap. The CDR3 DNA reads TGTGCCATCAGGGGGACTAGCGGGAGGGGTCCTGAAGCTTTCTTT. It specifies CAIRGTSGRGPEAFF.

This clonotype was recorded a few times. This chain uses TRBV24-1 with TRBJ1-5, with 9 bases identical to TRBD1. Trimming took 11 bases from V and 6 from J; bases not matched to a gene: 10. The CDR3 is made up of 14 amino acids. In germline, CDR1 is KGHDR, CDR2 SFDVKD. This CDR3 is CASRGTGLSQPQHF. The CDR3 nucleotides read TGTGCCAGCAGGGGGACAGGGCTAAGTCAGCCCCAGCATTTT.

In regard to this clonotype: Because the CDR3 is missing its conserved closing phenylalanine or tryptophan, this is likely a read error. The chain recombines TRBV20-1 with TRBJ2-7; D is ambiguous. The germline V gene encodes CDR1 DFQATT and CDR2 SNEGSKA (reference sequence). Trimming left V 3 bases short and J 6 bases short, with 9 bases between. CDR3 size: 11 residues. The CDR3: CSASEGLEQYL. CDR3 sequence (DNA): TGCAGTGCTAGCGAAGGGCTCGAGCAGTACTTA.

The chain recombines TRBV7-9 with TRBJ1-5, with 10 bases lining up with TRBD1. The trim removed 5 bases at V and 5 bases at J, leaving 9 bases unmatched. Per the germline V gene, CDR1 is SEHNR and CDR2 is FQNEAQ (reference sequence). The CDR3 covers 16 residues. The CDR3 spells CASSPSPGTGDQPQHF. Written as DNA, the CDR3 is TGTGCCAGCAGCCCGAGTCCCGGGACAGGGGATCAGCCCCAGCATTTT.

This clonotype has a count of ten or more. V gene TRBV25-1 combines with J gene TRBJ2-7, with no clear D. CDR3 length equals 14 residues. The V and J ends lost 6 bases and 2 bases respectively, with 14 bases between them. Germline values: CDR1 MGHDK, CDR2 SYGVNS. CDR3 in amino acids: CASRRHGEAYEQYF. In DNA form, the CDR3 reads TGTGCCAGCAGGAGACACGGTGAAGCCTACGAGCAGTACTTC.

This sequence joins TRBV7-9 and TRBJ2-5, with TRBD1 as a possible D gene (5 bases). Germline V gene sequence: CDR1 SEHNR, CDR2 FQNEAQ (reference sequence). V lost 1 base and J lost 5, with 20 bases in between. The CDR3 consists of 17 residues. The CDR3 DNA follows: TGTGCCAGCAGCTTAGTGTCAGCCTCAAGGGGATGGGAGACCCAGTACTTC. This gives the protein CASSLVSASRGWETQYF.

This clonotype has just a few counts. The chain employs TRBV2 and TRBJ1-2; the D gene is possibly TRBD1 (6 bases). V was shortened by 0 bases and J by 5 bases, with 10 bases between the two germline ends. Germline assignment: CDR1 SNHLY and CDR2 FYNNEI. This CDR3 region has 14 residues. CDR3 sequence reads: CASSEAGGWYGYTF. The CDR3, as DNA: TGTGCCAGCAGTGAAGCCGGGGGCTGGTATGGCTACACCTTC.

The chain uses TRBV15 and TRBJ2-7; D is unclear. The CDR3 is 13 amino acids. V shed 3 bases and J shed 7 bases, with 13 bases lying between them. Germline assignment: CDR1 LNHNV and CDR2 YYDKDF (reference sequence). The CDR3 is CATSRDWLGEQYF. Written as DNA, the CDR3 is TGTGCCACCAGCAGGGATTGGCTAGGGGAGCAGTACTTC.

This sequence joins TRBV7-2 and TRBJ1-5; D not resolved. Germline V CDR1 and CDR2: SGHTA, FQGNSA. CDR3 length equals 17 residues. The V and J ends lost 6 bases and 1 base respectively, with 19 bases between them. In nucleotides, the CDR3 is TGTGCCAGCAGTCAAACCCGGAGGGTTTCGAGCAATCAGCCCCAGCATTTT. This translates into CASSQTRRVSSNQPQHF.

This chain's CDR3 is CSPAETDLVDYGYTF. CDR3 in DNA: TGCAGCCCCGCCGAGACAGATCTAGTGGACTATGGCTACACCTTC. The J gene is TRBJ1-2, the V gene TRBV20-1; D is perhaps TRBD1 (5 bases). Germline V lookup: CDR1 DFQATT, CDR2 SNEGSKA (reference sequence). This CDR3 comprises 15 residues.

There are many counts of this clonotype. The rearrangement uses TRBV2 and TRBJ2-7; the match to TRBD2 covers 11 bases. V shed 5 bases, J shed 6 bases, and the junction held 3 bases outside the gene matches. There are 13 residues in the CDR3. Germline values: CDR1 SNHLY, CDR2 FYNNEI. CDR3 sequence: CASSTGTSGEQYF. As DNA, the CDR3 is TGTGCCAGCAGTACCGGGACTAGCGGCGAGCAGTACTTC.

The V gene is TRBV10-2, the J gene TRBJ2-5; 9 bases match TRBD1. Germline V gives CDR1 WSHSY, CDR2 SAAADI. The trim removed 0 bases at V and 4 bases at J, leaving 6 bases unmatched. The CDR3 contains 16 residues. The DNA of the CDR3 is TGCGCCAGCAGTGAGTCGCCCGGGACAGGGAGAGAGACCCAGTACTTC. Translation gives CASSESPGTGRETQYF.

The chain is built from TRBV20-1 and TRBJ2-2, with 8 bases that match TRBD1. The trim removed 3 bases at V and 8 bases at J, leaving 8 bases unmatched. The germline gives CDR1 DFQATT, CDR2 SNEGSKA (reference sequence). The CDR3 spans 14 residues. CDR3 residues: CSASSGQGGGELFF. CDR3 coding DNA: TGCAGTGCTAGCTCAGGACAGGGTGGAGGGGAGCTGTTTTTT.

In its sample, this clonotype was seen many times. The chain employs TRBV9 and TRBJ1-6; a weak D match, TRBD1 (5 bases). V was trimmed by 3 bases and J by 7 bases, leaving 11 bases between them. Germline V gene lookup returns CDR1 SGDLS and CDR2 YYNGEE. The CDR3 sequence is 14 residues long. The CDR3 region is CASSERGANSPLHF. The CDR3 DNA sequence: TGTGCCAGCAGCGAGAGAGGGGCGAATTCACCCCTCCACTTT.

This clonotype was observed a handful of times. One end of the junction fails to match germline, which may point to a read error. This rearrangement joins TRBV10-3 to TRBJ1-2; 8 bases are a match to TRBD1. In germline, CDR1 is ENHRY, CDR2 SYGVKD. This CDR3 is 14 amino acids long. In DNA, the CDR3 is TGTGCCAGCAGTACAGGCAGGGGGCTCTATGGCTACACCTTC. Protein sequence: CASSTGRGLYGYTF.

This clonotype was seen a handful of times. The chain has TRBV20-1 and TRBJ1-2; a possible D gene is TRBD1 (6 bases). Trimming took 0 bases from V and 4 from J, leaving 15 bases between them. Germline V gene data show CDR1 as DFQATT and CDR2 as SNEGSKA (reference sequence). CDR3 length: 15 residues. For the CDR3, the DNA is TGCAGTGCTAGAGATGGCTTGCAGGGGTTCTATGGCTACACCTTC. Translating it yields CSARDGLQGFYGYTF.

In this sample, this clonotype turned up many times. The V gene is TRBV10-3, the J gene TRBJ2-5; 7 nucleotides match TRBD2. Per germline, CDR1 ENHRY and CDR2 SYGVKD. V gave up 0 bases and J gave up 5 bases; unmatched junction bases: 9. CDR3 length equals 16 residues. The CDR3 DNA follows: TGTGCCATCAGTGAGTCGAGGCGGGAGACTCGGGAGACCCAGTACTTC. It yields the protein CAISESRRETRETQYF.

The chain is built from TRBV11-2 and TRBJ2-7; a possible D gene is TRBD1 (5 bases). This CDR3 has 16 amino acids. CDR1 SGHAT and CDR2 FQNNGV come from the germline V gene. V dropped 5 bases and J dropped 0 bases, with 17 bases sitting between them. CDR3 residues: CASSQVTVDSSYEQYF. CDR3 DNA: TGTGCCAGCAGCCAAGTGACAGTTGACAGCTCCTACGAGCAGTACTTC. The full variable domain, completed using reference TRBV11-2 and TRBJ2-7, is EAGVAQSPRYKIIEKRQSVAFWCNPISGHATLYWYQQILGQGPKLLIQFQNNGVVDDSQLPKDRFSAERLKGVDSTLKIQPAKLEDSAVYLCASSQVTVDSSYEQYFGPGTRLTVT.

This clonotype has ten or more counts. One end of the junction is discordant with germline, which a read error may explain. The V gene is TRBV7-7, the J gene TRBJ1-4; 7 nucleotides match TRBD1. Germline V gene data show CDR1 as SSHAT and CDR2 as FNYEAQ (reference sequence). This CDR3 has 17 residues. The CDR3 protein is CASSKNAGGATNEKLFF. The CDR3 DNA reads as TGTGCTAGCAGCAAGAACGCAGGGGGAGCAACTAATGAAAAACTGTTTTTT. The entire variable domain, with the rest obtained from reference TRBV7-7 and TRBJ1-4, is as follows: GAGVSQSPRYKVTKRGQDVTLRCDPISSHATLYWYQQALGQGPEFLTYFNYEAQPDKSGLPSDRFSAERPEGSISTLTIQRTEQRDSAMYRCASSKNAGGATNEKLFFGSGTQLSVL.

The chain recombines TRBV5-1 with TRBJ1-4, with D possibly matching TRBD1 (5 bases). The CDR3 contains 15 residues. The germline V gene encodes CDR1 SGHRS and CDR2 YFSETQ. The V gene lost 0 bases and the J gene lost 8 bases, with 14 bases spanning the gap. CDR3 residues: CASSLVGRADEKLFF. The CDR3 DNA follows: TGCGCCAGCAGCTTGGTGGGCAGGGCGGACGAAAAACTGTTTTTT.

The CDR3 DNA sequence: TGTGCCAGCAGCCAAGATTTGCTAGCGGGAATCGGGGAGCTGTTTTTT. Translated, it gives CASSQDLLAGIGELFF. V usage is TRBV7-2 and J usage is TRBJ2-2, with 9 nucleotides matching TRBD2. J was trimmed by 7 bases and V by 5 bases; bases with no gene match: 11. There are 16 residues in the CDR3. The germline V gene encodes CDR1 SGHTA and CDR2 FQGNSA.

This clonotype was observed many times. The chain couples TRBV10-3 to TRBJ2-7; D not resolved. CDR1 is ENHRY, CDR2 SYGVKD, per germline. Trimming left V 0 bases short and J 6 bases short, with 6 bases between. The CDR3 consists of 12 residues. The CDR3 coding sequence is TGTGCCATCAGTGAGTCGATGCGCGAGCAGTACTTC. It encodes CAISESMREQYF.

This clonotype was counted at least ten times. The chain employs TRBV15 and TRBJ1-6; 7 nucleotides agree with TRBD1. The CDR3 is 15 amino acids. Trimming took 1 base from V and 9 from J; bases not matched to a gene: 6. Germline CDR1 and CDR2: LNHNV and YYDKDF (reference sequence). CDR3 nucleotides: TGTGCCACCAGCAGAGGACAGGGAGGGGGTTCACCCCTCCACTTT. Amino acids: CATSRGQGGGSPLHF.

This clonotype has just a few counts. The chain uses TRBV7-9 and TRBJ2-7; D unclear. The germline V and J ends were trimmed by 5 bases and 7 bases, with 15 bases remaining between them. Germline V CDR1 and CDR2: SEHNR, FQNEAQ (reference sequence). The CDR3 is 13 residues long. The CDR3 DNA reads TGTGCCAGCAGCCCTGGAACCCATCGAGAGCAGTACTTC. It translates to CASSPGTHREQYF.

V is TRBV15 and J is TRBJ1-6, with D tentatively TRBD1 (5 bases). Germline CDR1 is LNHNV and CDR2 is YYDKDF (reference sequence). This CDR3 has 15 amino acids. Trimming left V 9 bases short and J 5 bases short, with 17 bases between. The CDR3 DNA reads as TGTGCCACATCGAGCGCGGGGGTCAATAATTCACCCCTCCACTTT. As protein: CATSSAGVNNSPLHF.

CDR3 in amino acids: CARSGEVTYEQYF. CDR3 sequence (DNA): TGTGCTAGGTCAGGGGAGGTTACCTACGAGCAGTACTTC. The rearrangement joins TRBV7-7 to TRBJ2-7; D may match TRBD1 or TRBD2 (6 bases each). CDR3 length equals 13 residues. CDR1 SSHAT and CDR2 FNYEAQ come from the germline V gene (reference sequence).

The sample holds a few counts of this clonotype. The chain is built from TRBV12-3 or TRBV12-4 and TRBJ1-4; no clear D gene. Trimming removed 2 bases at V and 0 bases at J, with 7 bases between. The CDR3 is 15 amino acids. This chain's CDR3 is CASSLLATTNEKLFF. The CDR3 DNA is TGTGCCAGCAGTTTACTGGCAACAACTAATGAAAAACTGTTTTTT.